These 14 T cell receptor beta chains share one sample of origin, sequenced in a study of blood T cell repertoires in COVID-19. TCRdb keeps only in-frame clones here, not all; method: immunoSEQ multiplex PCR. The sample carries approximately 150,000 clones, approximately 86% recorded once. Sequencing was carried out using peripheral blood. The receptor set was obtained from a woman aged 80 or over with COVID-19, enrolled during active disease.

The V call is TRBV7-2, the J call TRBJ2-5; 9 bases agree with TRBD1. The CDR3 loop spans 16 amino acids. The J segment lost 2 bases and the V segment lost 5 bases, leaving 9 bases of the junction unmatched. Germline V gene lookup returns CDR1 SGHTA and CDR2 FQGNSA. CDR3 amino acids: CASSLNGQGTQETQYF. The CDR3, as DNA: TGTGCCAGCAGCCTAAATGGACAGGGGACACAAGAGACCCAGTACTTC.

V usage is TRBV6-9 and J usage is TRBJ1-3; tentative D call: TRBD1 (6 bases). There are 21 residues in the CDR3. CDR1 is MNHGY, CDR2 SVAAGI, per germline. The V gene lost 7 bases and the J gene lost 2 bases, with 33 bases spanning the gap. CDR3 protein: CASIKLDEVSRGTTPGNTIYF. CDR3 DNA sequence: TGTGCCAGCATTAAACTTGATGAGGTGAGCCGAGGGACAACCCCTGGAAACACCATATATTTT.

The rearrangement uses TRBV6-5 and TRBJ1-1, with 9 bases matching TRBD1. CDR3 length: 15 amino acids. The J segment lost 4 bases and the V segment lost 2 bases, leaving 5 bases of the junction unmatched. Germline CDR1 reads MNHEY; CDR2 reads SVGAGI. The CDR3 bases are TGTGCCAGCAGTTACCGGGACAGGGCGTCCACTGAAGCTTTCTTT. Translated: CASSYRDRASTEAFF.

The V and J genes are TRBV15 and TRBJ2-7, with 7 positions matching TRBD2. Unmatched junction bases numbered 1, after V lost 0 bases and J lost 2 bases. Germline V gene data show CDR1 as LNHNV and CDR2 as YYDKDF (reference sequence). CDR3 size: 14 residues. The CDR3 DNA is TGTGCCACCAGCAGAGATCGGGGGGCCTACGAGCAGTACTTC. Translation: CATSRDRGAYEQYF.

The chain carries TRBV7-2 and TRBJ2-3; D is unresolved. This CDR3 is built from 14 residues. Per germline, CDR1 SGHTA and CDR2 FQGNSA. V shed 1 base and J shed 2 bases, with 7 bases lying between them. The CDR3 DNA follows: TGTGCCAGCAGCTTAGATTCTTTCACAGATACGCAGTATTTT. It codes for CASSLDSFTDTQYF.

The V and J genes are TRBV5-1 and TRBJ2-7; TRBD1 aligns across 11 bases. The CDR3 covers 15 residues. Germline V gene sequence: CDR1 SGHRS, CDR2 YFSETQ. Germline trimming cut 3 bases from V and 3 bases from J; bases unmatched to any gene: 5. The CDR3 DNA reads as TGCGCCAGCAGCTCCTCCGGGACAGGGGGCTACGAGCAGTACTTC. The encoded protein is CASSSSGTGGYEQYF.

The chain is built from TRBV9 and TRBJ1-1; TRBD1 matches at 7 bases. The junction had 1 base not matched to a gene; V was cut back by 2 bases and J by 0 bases. CDR1 is SGDLS, CDR2 YYNGEE, per germline. The CDR3 totals 14 residues. The CDR3 here is CASSVTGMNTEAFF. The DNA for the CDR3 is TGTGCCAGCAGCGTGACAGGGATGAACACTGAAGCTTTCTTT.

This chain uses TRBV6-2 or TRBV6-3 with TRBJ1-1; D is ambiguous. The CDR3 covers 12 residues. V was trimmed by 4 bases and J by 7 bases, leaving 10 bases between them. CDR1 is MNHEY and CDR2 is SVGEGT in the germline V gene. This chain's CDR3 is CASSSRIGEAFF. DNA for the CDR3: TGTGCCAGCAGTTCCAGGATTGGTGAAGCTTTCTTT.

This clone showed up just a few times. The gene calls are TRBV7-2 and TRBJ1-6; D not certain. CDR1 is SGHTA, CDR2 FQGNSA, per germline. V was clipped by 1 base and J by 7 bases, with 14 bases between them. The CDR3 is 16 residues long. The chain's CDR3 is CASSLDVTGGNSPLHF. The CDR3 bases are TGTGCCAGCAGCTTAGATGTAACGGGAGGGAATTCACCCCTCCACTTT.

The J gene is TRBJ2-7, the V gene TRBV10-1; TRBD2 matches at 9 bases. V lost 6 bases, J lost 3 bases, and 21 bases stayed unmatched. Germline V gene lookup returns CDR1 WNHNN and CDR2 SYGVQD (reference sequence). This CDR3 has 19 residues. The CDR3 sequence is CASSDTRSSGRTNYYEQYF. The CDR3 bases are TGCGCCAGCAGCGATACCAGGAGTAGCGGGAGAACAAACTACTACGAGCAGTACTTC.

This chain connects TRBV19 to TRBJ2-3; 9 bases align to TRBD2. Germline assignment: CDR1 LNHDA and CDR2 SQIVND (reference sequence). The CDR3 has 17 residues. Losses at the gene ends were 4 bases for V and 5 bases for J; bases not matched to a gene: 13. In nucleotides, the CDR3 is TGTGCCAGTAGTAACCCCCTAGCGGGAACGACGGTAGATACGCAGTATTTT. Translation gives CASSNPLAGTTVDTQYF.

The chain carries TRBV9 and TRBJ1-1; D is unresolved. CDR3 size: 15 residues. The ends were cut back, 1 base at V and 1 base at J, with 11 bases in the middle. The germline V gene has CDR1 SGDLS and CDR2 YYNGEE. Here the CDR3 reads CASSVITGKNTEAFF. CDR3 nucleotides: TGTGCCAGCAGCGTAATCACGGGAAAGAACACTGAAGCTTTCTTT.

V usage is TRBV29-1 and J usage is TRBJ2-3, with unresolved D. The CDR3 length is 11 residues. The V end lost 7 bases, the J end lost 6 bases, and 11 bases lay between the germline ends. From germline, CDR1 is SQVTM and CDR2 ANQGSEA. The CDR3 bases are TGCAGCGCCCCGGGTGTGGATACGCAGTATTTT. Protein: CSAPGVDTQYF.

The V and J genes are TRBV19 and TRBJ2-2, with TRBD1 matching 7 bases. CDR1 and CDR2 (germline): LNHDA, SQIVND (reference sequence). Losses at the gene ends were 6 bases for V and 6 bases for J; bases not matched to a gene: 7. The CDR3 covers 14 residues. The CDR3 reads CASRKTGKAGELFF. CDR3 DNA: TGTGCCAGTAGAAAGACAGGGAAAGCCGGGGAGCTGTTTTTT.